The sequence of this T cell receptor (beta chain) was determined in a study of blood T cell repertoires in COVID-19. This CDR3 contains 15 residues. Trimming removed 0 bases at V and 2 bases at J, with 11 bases between. Per the germline V gene, CDR1 is SGHNT and CDR2 is YYREEE (reference sequence). Sequencing used immunoSEQ multiplex PCR; TCRdb keeps in-frame clones, though not all of them. The data show 100,000 to 150,000 clones, 65% to 90% seen once. The sequencing input was peripheral blood. The chain couples TRBV5-4 to TRBJ1-1; TRBD1 might be the D (6 bases). This sequence was found in a woman aged 80 or over with acute or convalescent COVID-19. The CDR3 nucleotides are TGTGCCAGCAGCTTGGCACAGGGTTTTAACACTGAAGCTTTCTTT. It codes for CASSLAQGFNTEAFF.